The 27 T cell receptor beta chains given below trace back to one sample, sequenced in a study of blood T cell repertoires in COVID-19. Repertoires were generated with immunoSEQ multiplex PCR, while TCRdb's copy carries only in-frame clones and drops some. The sample yields 450,000 or so clones, approximately 90% seen once. The sequenced sample was peripheral blood. The receptor source for this set is a middle-aged woman with COVID-19, enrolled during active disease.

V usage is TRBV28 and J usage is TRBJ1-3, with unresolved D. Germline lookup yields CDR1 MDHEN and CDR2 SYDVKM. The CDR3 is 14 amino acids. Trimming removed 5 bases from V and 2 bases from J, with 10 bases in between. The CDR3 nucleotides are TGTGCCAGCAGTGCCCACAGAGCTGGAAACACCATATATTTT. Translation gives CASSAHRAGNTIYF. The variable domain in full, with the rest retrieved from reference TRBV28 and TRBJ1-3, is DVKVTQSSRYLVKRTGEKVFLECVQDMDHENMFWYRQDPGLGLRLIYFSYDVKMKEKGDIPEGYSVSREKKERFSLILESASTNQTSMYLCASSAHRAGNTIYFGEGSWLTVV.

This clone showed up just once. The V call is TRBV28, the J call TRBJ1-5; a possible D gene is TRBD1 (5 bases). Germline CDR1 and CDR2: MDHEN and SYDVKM. There are 14 residues in the CDR3. Trimming removed 2 bases at V and 6 bases at J, with 11 bases between. CDR3 sequence reads: CASSLGRGSQPQHF. The CDR3, as DNA: TGTGCCAGCAGTTTAGGCCGGGGGAGTCAGCCCCAGCATTTT.

The chain couples TRBV6-5 to TRBJ1-1; 7 bases match TRBD1. The CDR3 runs to 14 residues. After removal of 7 bases from V and 7 bases from J, the junction contained 12 bases not matched to a gene. Germline V gene data show CDR1 as MNHEY and CDR2 as SVGAGI. The CDR3, as DNA: TGTGCCAGCAAAATGGGGGACAGCAGAGTTGAAGCTTTCTTT. Protein product: CASKMGDSRVEAFF.

This sequence joins TRBV7-9 and TRBJ1-1; 8 bases are a match to TRBD1. This CDR3 comprises 14 residues. Germline assignment: CDR1 SEHNR and CDR2 FQNEAQ (reference sequence). With V trimmed by 5 bases and J by 1 base, 3 bases remained unmatched. This CDR3 is CASSPGGWNTEAFF. The CDR3 DNA sequence: TGTGCCAGCAGCCCAGGGGGCTGGAACACTGAAGCTTTCTTT.

The chain carries TRBV3-1 (or the pseudogene TRBV3-2) and TRBJ1-6, with a tentative D call TRBD1 (5 bases). The CDR3 covers 15 residues. Per germline, CDR1 LGHDT and CDR2 YNNKEL (reference sequence). Trimming shortened V by 0 bases and J by 6 bases, and 9 bases separated the two germline ends. CDR3 sequence: CASSQDREGNSPLHF. In DNA, the CDR3 is TGTGCCAGCAGCCAAGACAGGGAAGGTAATTCACCCCTCCACTTT.

V is TRBV27 and J is TRBJ1-1, with D possibly TRBD1 on 6 matching bases. CDR3 length: 15 residues. Germline CDR1 reads MNHEY; CDR2 reads SMNVEV (reference sequence). V lost 0 bases, J lost 6 bases, and 14 bases lay in between. CDR3 DNA: TGTGCCAGCAGTTTATCTGGACAGAAAGGAGCTGAAGCTTTCTTT. This encodes CASSLSGQKGAEAFF.

This chain connects TRBV12-3 or TRBV12-4 to TRBJ1-5; D is perhaps TRBD1 (6 bases). V lost 8 bases and J lost 7, with 15 bases in between. The length of the CDR3 is 13 residues. CDR3 residues: CASLSGGMQPQHF. The CDR3 coding sequence is TGTGCCAGCCTTAGCGGGGGCATGCAGCCCCAGCATTTT.

The chain has TRBV7-9 and TRBJ1-2; no firm D call. Trimming removed 1 base from V and 5 bases from J, with 17 bases in between. The germline CDR1 and CDR2 sequences are SEHNR and FQNEAQ (reference sequence). This CDR3 has 16 residues. CDR3 nucleotide sequence: TGTGCCAGCAGCTTAGTTGGAGCAGCCGATACTTATGGCTACACCTTC. It specifies CASSLVGAADTYGYTF.

This chain uses TRBV9 with TRBJ1-6; D possibly corresponds to TRBD1 (5 bases). V lost 4 bases and J 10 bases, leaving 9 bases between the germline ends. This CDR3 spans 12 amino acids. Germline V gene data show CDR1 as SGDLS and CDR2 as YYNGEE. CDR3 bases: TGTGCCAGCAGCTCCCGGGGGTCACCCCTCCACTTT. Translated: CASSSRGSPLHF.

This chain joins TRBV19 and TRBJ2-3; possibly TRBD2 for D (5 bases). Germline V gene data show CDR1 as LNHDA and CDR2 as SQIVND (reference sequence). This CDR3 comprises 14 residues. V gave up 3 bases and J gave up 5 bases, with 12 bases separating them. CDR3 bases: TGTGCCAGTAGTATCCTAGCCCCAGAAGATACGCAGTATTTT. Its protein is CASSILAPEDTQYF.

The V gene is TRBV28, the J gene TRBJ1-5; 7 bases map to TRBD1. CDR3 length: 17 amino acids. CDR1 is MDHEN and CDR2 is SYDVKM in the germline V gene. The V gene end was trimmed by 6 bases and the J gene end by 0 bases; junction bases not matched to a gene: 11. In DNA, the CDR3 is TGTGCCAGCAGGGGGGGACAGCTACCACATAGCAATCAGCCCCAGCATTTT. Protein sequence: CASRGGQLPHSNQPQHF.

The chain carries TRBV12-3 or TRBV12-4 and TRBJ2-1; D perhaps matches TRBD1 (5 bases). The CDR3 spans 13 residues. V was pared by 1 base and J by 8 bases, with 9 bases between. The CDR3 reads CASSLERGHEQFF. In DNA form, the CDR3 reads TGTGCCAGCAGTTTAGAAAGGGGCCATGAGCAGTTCTTC.

The rearrangement joins TRBV4-2 to TRBJ2-1; 8 positions agree with TRBD2. The CDR3 is 16 residues long. Per the germline V gene, CDR1 is LGHNA and CDR2 is YNFKEQ. Losses at the gene ends were 0 bases for V and 2 bases for J; bases not matched to a gene: 3. The CDR3 DNA reads TGTGCCAGCAGCCAAGATGACGGGGGGGCCTACAATGAGCAGTTCTTC. It yields the protein CASSQDDGGAYNEQFF.

J is TRBJ1-5 and V is TRBV19; 8 bases agree with TRBD1. Germline V gene data show CDR1 as LNHDA and CDR2 as SQIVND (reference sequence). There are 14 residues in the CDR3. V was clipped by 3 bases and J by 3 bases; unmatched bases: 1. The CDR3 reads CASSMGQANQPQHF. In DNA form, the CDR3 reads TGTGCCAGTAGTATGGGACAGGCCAATCAGCCCCAGCATTTT.

The chain uses TRBV7-2 and TRBJ2-7; 8 bases map to TRBD1. The length of the CDR3 is 16 residues. Germline loops: CDR1 SGHTA, CDR2 FQGNSA. The ends lost 5 bases at V and 2 bases at J; junction bases unmatched: 11. CDR3 region: CASSPTSGTGAYEQYF. As DNA, the CDR3 is TGTGCCAGCAGCCCAACATCCGGGACAGGAGCCTACGAGCAGTACTTC.

This clone was seen a single time. V and J are TRBV30 and TRBJ2-2; 10 nucleotides align to TRBD2. The germline CDR1 and CDR2 sequences are GTSNPN and SVGIG (reference sequence). The CDR3 runs to 14 residues. Germline trimming cut 4 bases from V and 7 bases from J; bases unmatched to any gene: 6. The CDR3 bases are TGTGCCTGGACCATAGCGGGGGGTGACGGGGAGCTGTTTTTT. Its translation is CAWTIAGGDGELFF.

The V and J genes are TRBV29-1 and TRBJ2-7; 10 nucleotides line up with TRBD2. J was trimmed by 0 bases and V by 3 bases; bases with no gene match: 11. The CDR3 runs to 17 residues. Germline V gives CDR1 SQVTM, CDR2 ANQGSEA. DNA for the CDR3: TGCAGCGTTGAGGCTGTGGTAGCGGGGGGAGTCTCCTACGAGCAGTACTTC. It encodes CSVEAVVAGGVSYEQYF.

This clone has at least ten counts. J is TRBJ2-1 and V is TRBV27; TRBD1 matches 7 bases. Losses at the gene ends were 6 bases for V and 8 bases for J; bases not matched to a gene: 10. Germline values: CDR1 MNHEY, CDR2 SMNVEV (reference sequence). CDR3 length equals 14 residues. CDR3 bases: TGTGCCAGCAGCGACAGGGCTCCCTGGGATGAGCAGTTCTTC. Translated: CASSDRAPWDEQFF.

This sequence joins TRBV6-2 or TRBV6-3 and TRBJ1-2; 8 nucleotides line up with TRBD1. CDR3 size: 14 residues. J lost 5 bases, V lost 5 bases, and 7 bases had no gene match. The germline V gene has CDR1 MNHEY and CDR2 SVGEGT. CDR3 region: CASSNRQGRYGYTF. The CDR3 DNA sequence: TGTGCCAGCAGTAACCGACAGGGGAGATATGGCTACACCTTC.

The rearrangement links TRBV5-1 to TRBJ2-7, with a possible D match to TRBD2 (5 bases). V lost 2 bases to trimming and J lost 4 bases, with 10 bases between them. The CDR3 has 13 residues. Per the germline V gene, CDR1 is SGHRS and CDR2 is YFSETQ. This CDR3 reads CASSFRQRYEQYF. The CDR3 DNA reads TGCGCCAGCAGCTTTCGCCAGCGGTACGAGCAGTACTTC.

This chain links TRBV7-3 with TRBJ2-2; D perhaps matches TRBD1 (6 bases). This CDR3 has 15 amino acids. V was cut by 5 bases and J by 1 base, with 11 bases left in between. Germline assignment: CDR1 SGHTA and CDR2 FQGTGA. CDR3 nucleotides: TGTGCCAGCAGCCTGGGACACGTGAACACCGGGGAGCTGTTTTTT. Amino acid sequence: CASSLGHVNTGELFF.

The chain combines TRBV27 with TRBJ1-1; TRBD1 might be the D (5 bases). From germline, CDR1 is MNHEY and CDR2 SMNVEV (reference sequence). V lost 2 bases and J 5 bases, leaving 9 bases between the germline ends. This CDR3 has 13 amino acids. CDR3 residues: CASSLPGGTEAFF. The CDR3 bases are TGTGCCAGCAGTTTACCTGGGGGGACTGAAGCTTTCTTT.

This chain joins TRBV19 and TRBJ2-2, with D perhaps TRBD2 (5 bases). Trimming removed 7 bases at V and 5 bases at J, with 17 bases between. The CDR3 is 15 residues long. In germline, CDR1 is LNHDA, CDR2 SQIVND (reference sequence). This CDR3 is CASIGFRGGTGELFF. DNA for the CDR3: TGTGCCAGTATTGGGTTCCGTGGAGGTACCGGGGAGCTGTTTTTT.

On this clone itself: The sample carries other DNA sequences with the same CDR3. The rearrangement uses TRBV18 and TRBJ1-1, with D possibly being TRBD1 (5 bases). The CDR3 has 13 amino acids. Germline V gene lookup returns CDR1 KGHSH and CDR2 LQKENI. The V and J ends lost 5 bases and 0 bases respectively, with 7 bases between them. CDR3 sequence reads: CASSLQVNTEAFF. For the CDR3, the DNA is TGTGCCAGCTCATTACAGGTGAACACTGAAGCTTTCTTT. Filled out from reference TRBV18 and TRBJ1-1, the complete variable domain reads NAGVMQNPRHLVRRRGQEARLRCSPMKGHSHVYWYRQLPEEGLKFMVYLQKENIIDESGMPKERFSAEFPKEGPSILRIQQVVRGDSAAYFCASSLQVNTEAFFGQGTRLTVV.

Here the CDR3 DNA reads TGCGCCAGCAGCTTGGGCTCCGGGAGAAACTATGGCTACACCTTC. Translating it yields CASSLGSGRNYGYTF. The rearrangement links TRBV5-1 to TRBJ1-2; D not resolved. Germline CDR1 and CDR2: SGHRS and YFSETQ. There are 15 residues in the CDR3. Trimming took 0 bases from V and 2 from J, leaving 11 bases between them.

This clone has just one count. The genes are TRBV27 and TRBJ2-7; 7 nucleotides align to TRBD1. Germline CDR1 is MNHEY and CDR2 is SMNVEV (reference sequence). The CDR3 runs to 15 residues. Trimming took 3 bases from V and 0 from J; bases not matched to a gene: 5. The CDR3 sequence: CASSFGTDPSYEQYF. The DNA of the CDR3 is TGTGCCAGCAGTTTCGGGACAGACCCCTCCTACGAGCAGTACTTC.

The chain recombines TRBV18 with TRBJ1-6; 8 nucleotides line up with TRBD1. This CDR3 is built from 17 residues. Germline V gives CDR1 KGHSH, CDR2 LQKENI. V dropped 4 bases and J dropped 7; count of bases not matched to a gene: 12. CDR3 sequence (DNA): TGTGCCAGCTCACATGGCATAACAGGGGGTACAAATTCACCCCTCCACTTT. Residues: CASSHGITGGTNSPLHF.